This T cell receptor (beta chain) derives from a study of CD8 T cells in Susac syndrome. The authors sequenced TCR beta from blood CD8+ and CD4+ T cells. Healthy donors matched for age and sex were used as controls. Reverse transcription of about 0.5 to 1 ug RNA used random hexamers. An immunoSEQ multiplex PCR generated amplified TCR beta CDR3 products spanning 54 Vbeta and 13 Jbeta. Each CDR3 protein gets one entry after TCRdb re-called the immunoSEQ multiplex PCR reads with MiXCR. The sample holds approximately 130,000 distinct CDR3 sequences; 94% are singletons and the top ten take more than 0.095%. The V end lost 11 bases, the J end lost 2 bases, and 15 bases lay between the germline ends. Looked up from germline, CDR1 is MNHNY and CDR2 is SVGAGI (reference sequence). This CDR3 spans 13 amino acids.

Material: CD4+ T cells from PBMCs. The clonotype comes from a human donor in good health. The chain joins TRBV6-6 to TRBJ2-5, with D hard to call. The CDR3 spells CAGPPGYQETQYF. In DNA, the CDR3 is TGTGCCGGCCCCCCCGGCTATCAAGAGACCCAGTACTTC.